These 8 T cell receptor beta chains came from one sample sequenced in a study of T cell repertoires in cytomegalovirus infection. Which antigens these TCRs recognize remains unknown. TCRdb processed the reads anew with MiXCR; each CDR3 protein has one entry. Seen here are around 78,000 distinct CDR3 sequences, under 30% observed once, and the top ten hold roughly 50%. The sample consisted of CD8+ T cells from cultured PBMCs, taken from culture after CMV antigen stimulation. The receptors stem from a human donor in good health (CMV status not recorded). Some clones in this sample may be carry-over from other donors' samples.

The chain recombines TRBV2 with TRBJ2-7, with D perhaps assigned TRBD1 or TRBD2 (5 bases each). This CDR3 spans 14 amino acids. V was pared by 8 bases and J by 2 bases, with 16 bases between. From germline, CDR1 is SNHLY and CDR2 FYNNEI. CDR3 DNA: TGTGCCAGCGTCGAAGAGGGGCGACCCTACGAGCAGTACTTC. This gives the protein CASVEEGRPYEQYF.

V is TRBV20-1 and J is TRBJ2-1, with 9 bases fitting TRBD2. CDR3 length: 16 amino acids. The V segment lost 4 bases and the J segment 10 bases; nucleotides outside the gene matches: 17. Looked up from germline, CDR1 is DFQATT and CDR2 is SNEGSKA (reference sequence). CDR3 coding DNA: TGCAGTGCTAATACGGCGGGAGGGCCCCTTCTTTCGGAGCAGTTCTTC. Translating it yields CSANTAGGPLLSEQFF.

This clonotype came up many times. CDR3 residues: CASNKGDRKAFF. The DNA of the CDR3 is TGTGCCAGTAATAAGGGCGACAGAAAAGCTTTCTTT. V gene TRBV19 combines with J gene TRBJ1-1; weak D call: TRBD1 (5 bases). This CDR3 has 12 residues. Per germline, CDR1 LNHDA and CDR2 SQIVND (reference sequence). V was pared by 7 bases and J by 9 bases, with 15 bases between. Full variable domain (remainder filled in from reference TRBV19 and TRBJ1-1): DGGITQSPKYLFRKEGQNVTLSCEQNLNHDAMYWYRQDPGQGLRLIYYSQIVNDFQKGDIAEGYSVSREKKESFPLTVTSAQKNPTAFYLCASNKGDRKAFFGQGTRLTVV.

Worth noting for this clonotype: Germline and junction disagree at one end, which may indicate a read error. The chain links TRBV6-2 or TRBV6-3 to TRBJ1-5; 9 nucleotides agree with TRBD1. Germline lookup yields CDR1 MNHEY and CDR2 SVGEGT. The CDR3 is 16 residues long. The CDR3 region is CANSRPPQGATQPQHF. CDR3 in DNA: TGTGCCAACAGTCGACCCCCACAGGGGGCGACTCAGCCCCAGCATTTT.

The chain combines TRBV9 with TRBJ2-7; D perhaps matches TRBD1 (6 bases). This CDR3 comprises 15 residues. The V and J ends lost 3 bases and 0 bases respectively, with 13 bases between them. Germline lookup yields CDR1 SGDLS and CDR2 YYNGEE. The CDR3 region has the DNA TGTGCCAGCAGCGCGGACAGCTCAGTCTCCTACGAGCAGTACTTC. This encodes CASSADSSVSYEQYF.

This clonotype was seen a handful of times. This rearrangement joins TRBV27 to TRBJ1-5; D is perhaps TRBD1 (6 bases). The CDR3 loop spans 17 amino acids. V lost 1 base, J lost 3 bases, and 16 bases lay in between. In germline, CDR1 is MNHEY, CDR2 SMNVEV (reference sequence). The CDR3 nucleotides are TGTGCCAGCAGTTTATGGGGGCCCCGGGCGTACAATCAGCCCCAGCATTTT. This translates into CASSLWGPRAYNQPQHF.

This clonotype was counted at least ten times. The genes are TRBV6-2 or TRBV6-3 and TRBJ2-7, with TRBD1 identical over 8 bases. The germline V gene has CDR1 MNHEY and CDR2 SVGEGT. V lost 6 bases and J lost 4; bases outside the gene matches: 8. The CDR3 extends over 14 amino acids. The CDR3 loop is CASSNPRGQYEQYF. Here the CDR3 DNA reads TGTGCCAGCAGCAATCCCAGGGGGCAGTACGAGCAGTACTTC.

This clonotype showed up just a few times. The rearrangement uses TRBV5-4 and TRBJ2-2, with 8 bases matching TRBD2. The CDR3 runs 13 residues. V lost 2 bases to trimming and J lost 6 bases; unmatched junction nucleotides: 0. Germline CDR1 and CDR2: SGHNT and YYREEE (reference sequence). The CDR3 DNA follows: TGTGCCAGCAGCTTCGGGGGGGCCGGGGAGCTGTTTTTT. Translation gives CASSFGGAGELFF.